Each of the 7 T cell receptor beta chains below was sequenced from the same sample in a study of beta chain features in type 1 diabetes. As every portion of the isolated RNA was reverse transcribed, the sequencing read expressed TCRB transcripts. Here immunoSEQ multiplex PCR was the method, and the copy in TCRdb shows in-frame clones only, minus some. The sample lists around 180,000 clones, more than 10% occurring once. The specimen was central memory CD4+ T cells from blood. The receptors were gathered from a woman between 18 and 29 years old in good health.

On this clone itself: Other DNA variants within this sample encode the same CDR3. This rearrangement joins TRBV4-2 to TRBJ2-7; D remains unclear. The germline V gene encodes CDR1 LGHNA and CDR2 YNFKEQ. The CDR3 loop spans 11 amino acids. Trimming left V 4 bases short and J 3 bases short, with 4 bases between. CDR3 DNA sequence: TGTGCCAGCAGCCTTCACTACGAGCAGTACTTC. Its protein product is CASSLHYEQYF.

This clone has just a few counts. CDR3 coding DNA: TGTGCCAGCAGTGAACGCCTAATCACAGATACGCAGTATTTT. Translation gives CASSERLITDTQYF. J is TRBJ2-3 and V is TRBV2; D is uncertain. CDR1 is SNHLY, CDR2 FYNNEI, per germline. The V end was cut by 2 bases, the J end by 2 bases, with 8 bases between. CDR3 length equals 14 residues.

The chain employs TRBV19 and TRBJ2-7; 7 nucleotides match TRBD2. CDR1 is LNHDA, CDR2 SQIVND, per germline (reference sequence). The CDR3 contains 16 residues. The V gene end was trimmed by 5 bases and the J gene end by 4 bases; junction bases not matched to a gene: 14. The CDR3 is CASSLVKAGWIYEQYF. CDR3 nucleotide sequence: TGTGCCAGTAGTTTGGTTAAAGCGGGATGGATATACGAGCAGTACTTC.

There are a few counts of this clone. V and J are TRBV9 and TRBJ2-3, with 14 bases aligning to TRBD2. CDR3 length equals 22 residues. Trimming at V came to 0 bases and at J to 6 bases, leaving 21 bases not matched to a gene. Germline CDR1 reads SGDLS; CDR2 reads YYNGEE. The chain's CDR3 is CASSVATPGGRLAGGQIDTQYF. In nucleotides, the CDR3 is TGTGCCAGCAGCGTAGCCACTCCGGGTGGACGACTAGCGGGAGGGCAGATCGATACGCAGTATTTT.

To note about this clone: The sample has other DNA sequences that encode this CDR3 too. In DNA, the CDR3 is TGTGCCAGCTCACCTATCTCCCGGAACACTGAAGCTTTCTTT. This gives the protein CASSPISRNTEAFF. J is TRBJ1-1 and V is TRBV18, with D unresolved. The CDR3 totals 14 residues. V lost 3 bases to trimming and J lost 1 base, with 9 bases between them. Looked up from germline, CDR1 is KGHSH and CDR2 is LQKENI.

Here the CDR3 DNA reads TGTGCCAGCTCCAGGGAGCTAGCGGGAGGATACGAGACCCAGTACTTC. Translated, it gives CASSRELAGGYETQYF. The chain has TRBV28 and TRBJ2-5, with TRBD2 identical over 11 bases. The CDR3 has 16 residues. The junction had 13 bases not matched to a gene; V was cut back by 8 bases and J by 5 bases. Germline loops: CDR1 MDHEN, CDR2 SYDVKM. Complete variable domain (other parts from reference TRBV28 and TRBJ2-5): DVKVTQSSRYLVKRTGEKVFLECVQDMDHENMFWYRQDPGLGLRLIYFSYDVKMKEKGDIPEGYSVSREKKERFSLILESASTNQTSMYLCASSRELAGGYETQYFGPGTRLLVL.

This clone was seen just once. The V gene is TRBV18, the J gene TRBJ2-3; D gene uncertain. Trimming shortened V by 0 bases and J by 1 base, and 8 bases separated the two germline ends. This CDR3 region has 15 residues. Germline CDR1 reads KGHSH; CDR2 reads LQKENI. The CDR3 spells CASSPPFEGTDTQYF. The CDR3 DNA follows: TGTGCCAGCTCACCACCCTTTGAGGGCACAGATACGCAGTATTTT.